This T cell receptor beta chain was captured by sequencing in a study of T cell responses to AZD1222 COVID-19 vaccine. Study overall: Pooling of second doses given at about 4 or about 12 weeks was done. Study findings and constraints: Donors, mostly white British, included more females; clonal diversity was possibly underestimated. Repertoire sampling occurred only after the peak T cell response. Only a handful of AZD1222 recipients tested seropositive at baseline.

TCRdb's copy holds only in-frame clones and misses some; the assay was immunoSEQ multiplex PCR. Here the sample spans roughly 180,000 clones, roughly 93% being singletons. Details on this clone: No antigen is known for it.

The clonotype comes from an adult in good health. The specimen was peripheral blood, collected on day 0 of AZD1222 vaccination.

CDR3 coding DNA: TGCAGCGTTGTCGGCGGGAGACCGTTCGAGCAGTACTTC. The encoded protein is CSVVGGRPFEQYF. The V and J genes are TRBV29-1 and TRBJ2-7; 7 bases agree with TRBD2. The CDR3 runs 13 residues. The germline CDR1 and CDR2 sequences are SQVTM and ANQGSEA. With V trimmed by 4 bases and J by 6 bases, 9 bases remained unmatched.